The next 24 T cell receptor beta chains were all read from a single sample in a study of response to subunit inactivated influenza vaccine. TCRdb recomputed calls from the RT-PCR reads with MiXCR, one row per CDR3 protein. This sample yields around 650,000 distinct CDR3 sequences, of which 15% to 17% are seen a single time; 11% belongs to the top ten. The sequencing here drew on PBMCs from blood, taken 11 to 12 days after vaccination. These receptors originate from a man in his forties or fifties who received an inactivated influenza vaccine.

This clonotype has a handful of counts. V gene TRBV20-1 combines with J gene TRBJ2-7, with 9 bases aligning to TRBD1. J lost 4 bases, V lost 5 bases, and 9 bases had no gene match. This CDR3 is built from 14 residues. Germline V gene sequence: CDR1 DFQATT, CDR2 SNEGSKA (reference sequence). The CDR3 reads CSALDRDRAYEQYF. CDR3 coding DNA: TGCAGTGCTCTAGATAGGGACAGGGCATACGAGCAGTACTTC.

The rearrangement joins TRBV27 to TRBJ2-1; possibly TRBD2 for D (6 bases). V was shortened by 6 bases and J by 7 bases, with 13 bases between the two germline ends. This CDR3 has 13 residues. Germline V gene data show CDR1 as MNHEY and CDR2 as SMNVEV (reference sequence). The CDR3 loop reads CASSLTRGNEQFF. For the CDR3, the DNA is TGTGCCAGCAGCTTAACGCGGGGAAATGAGCAGTTCTTC.

This clonotype has more than one count but fewer than ten. V is TRBV6-1 and J is TRBJ2-3, with D possibly called TRBD1 or TRBD2 (5 bases each). The germline CDR1 and CDR2 sequences are MNHNS and SASEGT. This CDR3 is built from 13 residues. Between the trimmed V and J ends, which lost 6 bases and 6 bases, there was a span of 13 bases. CDR3 region: CASSLGPRDTQYF. The CDR3 DNA reads TGTGCCAGCAGCCTGGGACCTCGGGATACGCAGTATTTT.

The chain carries TRBV5-1 and TRBJ1-2; TRBD1 might be the D (5 bases). The V gene lost 6 bases and the J gene lost 4 bases, with 19 bases spanning the gap. The CDR3 sequence is 15 residues long. The germline V gene has CDR1 SGHRS and CDR2 YFSETQ. The CDR3 loop reads CASTLEGGTLYGYTF. The CDR3 DNA reads as TGCGCCAGCACCCTGGAGGGCGGGACGCTCTATGGCTACACCTTC.

The chain couples TRBV10-3 to TRBJ1-1; D is ambiguous. The CDR3 is 14 amino acids. V shed 7 bases and J shed 4 bases, with 16 bases lying between them. Germline loops: CDR1 ENHRY, CDR2 SYGVKD. The CDR3 loop reads CAITPSEAVTEAFF. CDR3 DNA sequence: TGTGCCATCACCCCCAGCGAGGCGGTCACTGAAGCTTTCTTT.

This chain uses TRBV7-8 with TRBJ2-3; D unresolved. V shed 5 bases and J shed 11 bases, with 14 bases lying between them. CDR1 is SGHVS and CDR2 is FQNEAQ in the germline V gene. The CDR3 totals 12 residues. Here the CDR3 reads CASSDRVGGQYF. CDR3 bases: TGTGCCAGCAGCGATCGTGTGGGTGGGCAGTATTTT.

Regarding this clonotype: A much larger clone lies a single base off, so this may be a read error. This sequence joins TRBV16 and TRBJ1-3; D ambiguous. Germline lookup yields CDR1 KGHSY and CDR2 FQNENV. The CDR3 has 15 amino acids. The CDR3 here is CASCQMGTSGNTIYF. CDR3 nucleotide sequence: TGTGCCAGCTGCCAAATGGGAACTTCTGGAAACACCATATATTTT.

This clonotype was found a few times. The V and J genes are TRBV5-5 and TRBJ1-2; perhaps TRBD1 as D (5 bases). Germline CDR1 and CDR2: SGHKS and YYEKEE (reference sequence). V lost 3 bases, J lost 3 bases, and 24 bases lay in between. The CDR3 is made up of 18 amino acids. In DNA, the CDR3 is TGTGCCAGCAGCTCAACCGGGACCCTACGCGGCGGTGACTATGGCTACACCTTC. Its protein product is CASSSTGTLRGGDYGYTF.

The chain employs TRBV4-3 and TRBJ2-5, with D maybe TRBD1 (5 bases). CDR1 and CDR2 from the germline V gene are LGHNA and YSLEER. The V end was cut by 0 bases, the J end by 1 base, with 9 bases between. CDR3 length: 15 residues. The chain's CDR3 is CASSQDPDSQETQYF. The CDR3 nucleotides read TGCGCCAGCAGCCAAGACCCTGACAGCCAAGAGACCCAGTACTTC.

This clonotype showed up just a few times. The chain carries TRBV5-1 and TRBJ2-5, with 9 bases identical to TRBD2. This CDR3 comprises 15 residues. Trimming cost V 1 base and J 4 bases; bases outside gene matches: 5. The germline V gene encodes CDR1 SGHRS and CDR2 YFSETQ. CDR3: CASSLFTAGGETQYF. In nucleotides, the CDR3 is TGCGCCAGCAGCTTGTTCACAGCGGGAGGAGAGACCCAGTACTTC.

This clonotype was seen only a few times. The chain combines TRBV9 with TRBJ1-3, with D tentatively TRBD1 (6 bases). The CDR3 contains 17 residues. Trimming pared 1 base from V and 0 bases from J, leaving 14 bases between. Germline CDR1 is SGDLS and CDR2 is YYNGEE. The CDR3 loop reads CASSVRGSGVSGNTIYF. The CDR3 nucleotides are TGTGCCAGCAGCGTAAGGGGGAGCGGAGTCTCTGGAAACACCATATATTTT.

In DNA form, the CDR3 reads TGCAGTGCTAGAGGGGCTAGCGGGAACTCCTACGAGCAGTACTTC. Translation: CSARGASGNSYEQYF. The chain recombines TRBV20-1 with TRBJ2-7, with TRBD2 identical over 9 bases. V shed 1 base, J shed 0 bases, and the junction held 4 bases outside the gene matches. The CDR3 consists of 15 residues. Germline V CDR1 and CDR2: DFQATT, SNEGSKA (reference sequence).

The chain uses TRBV10-3 and TRBJ1-2; 12 bases are shared with TRBD1. The germline gives CDR1 ENHRY, CDR2 SYGVKD. This CDR3 comprises 16 residues. Losses at the gene ends were 6 bases for V and 8 bases for J; bases not matched to a gene: 13. The DNA of the CDR3 is TGTGCCATCAGAATACCGGGACAGGGGGCGCAGGACGGCTACACCTTC. Protein: CAIRIPGQGAQDGYTF.

This CDR3 is CASSTRAGGANVLTF. CDR3 bases: TGTGCCAGCAGCACGAGGGCAGGTGGGGCCAACGTCCTGACTTTC. The chain recombines TRBV9 with TRBJ2-6, with D possibly matching TRBD2 (5 bases). This CDR3 has 15 residues. CDR1 and CDR2 from the germline V gene are SGDLS and YYNGEE. Between the trimmed V and J ends, which lost 4 bases and 3 bases, there was a span of 11 bases.

The chain recombines TRBV28 with TRBJ2-5, with D perhaps assigned TRBD1 or TRBD2 (5 bases each). The CDR3 extends over 15 amino acids. Germline V gene lookup returns CDR1 MDHEN and CDR2 SYDVKM. V shed 1 base and J shed 2 bases, with 11 bases lying between them. The CDR3 is CASSLFEGQQETQYF. The CDR3 nucleotides are TGTGCCAGCAGTTTATTCGAGGGGCAGCAAGAGACCCAGTACTTC.

Ten or more counts support this clonotype. Sequence at one end of the junction differs from germline and may be a read error. The J gene is TRBJ2-3, the V gene TRBV12-3 or TRBV12-4; 7 bases are a match to TRBD1. The CDR3 is 14 residues long. Written as DNA, the CDR3 is TGCGCCAGCAGCTTAGGGGGCGCGCGAGATACGCAGTATTTT. Its protein product is CASSLGGARDTQYF.

This clonotype turned up a few times. The V gene is TRBV7-6, the J gene TRBJ2-7; tentatively, D is TRBD1 (6 bases). Germline CDR1 and CDR2: SGHVS and FNYEAQ. V lost 4 bases to trimming and J lost 5 bases, with 15 bases between them. This CDR3 is built from 14 residues. The CDR3 DNA follows: TGTGCCAGCAGCTCGTGGGGGCAATTCGACGAGCAGTACTTC. It codes for CASSSWGQFDEQYF.

This clonotype was recorded many times. The rearrangement uses TRBV5-1 and TRBJ1-1; unclear D gene. Germline V CDR1 and CDR2: SGHRS, YFSETQ. The CDR3 runs to 14 residues. V lost 2 bases and J 2 bases, leaving 10 bases between the germline ends. Written as DNA, the CDR3 is TGCGCCAGCAGCTTTATTGGGGTTAACACTGAAGCTTTCTTT. It encodes CASSFIGVNTEAFF.

This clonotype was counted many times. V gene TRBV5-6 combines with J gene TRBJ2-5; unclear D gene. Germline V CDR1 and CDR2: SGHDT, YYEEEE. The length of the CDR3 is 13 residues. V lost 4 bases and J lost 2, with 9 bases in between. CDR3 region: CASSHTNQETQYF. The CDR3, as DNA: TGTGCCAGCAGCCACACGAATCAAGAGACCCAGTACTTC.

This clonotype ranks as medium-sized (0.01 to 0.1%). The chain has TRBV29-1 and TRBJ1-2, with D perhaps matching TRBD1 (6 bases). Germline CDR1 reads SQVTM; CDR2 reads ANQGSEA. The germline V and J ends were trimmed by 3 bases and 6 bases, with 14 bases remaining between them. The CDR3 runs to 13 residues. The CDR3: CSVDGGEGHGYTF. In DNA, the CDR3 is TGCAGCGTTGATGGGGGCGAGGGGCATGGCTACACCTTC.

The chain uses TRBV6-1 and TRBJ1-3, with D possibly TRBD1 on 5 matching bases. The germline gives CDR1 MNHNS, CDR2 SASEGT. Trimming took 6 bases from V and 0 from J, leaving 12 bases between them. The length of the CDR3 is 15 residues. CDR3 DNA: TGTGCCAGCAGGCGTACAGGTGACTCTGGAAACACCATATATTTT. Protein: CASRRTGDSGNTIYF.

In its sample, this clonotype was seen a few times. The rearrangement uses TRBV6-5 and TRBJ2-1, with TRBD2 identical over 11 bases. V shed 0 bases, J shed 9 bases, and the junction held 1 base outside the gene matches. The CDR3 is made up of 14 amino acids. Germline V lookup: CDR1 MNHEY, CDR2 SVGAGI. The CDR3 here is CASSYSSGRVEQFF. The DNA of the CDR3 is TGTGCCAGCAGTTACTCTAGCGGGAGGGTTGAGCAGTTCTTC.

This clonotype has only a few counts. Here the CDR3 DNA reads TGCGCCAGCAGATCGGGACCCAGGGAAAATGAGCAGTTCTTC. Amino acid sequence: CASRSGPRENEQFF. V and J are TRBV5-1 and TRBJ2-1; either TRBD1 or TRBD2 may fit D (5 bases each). Germline lookup yields CDR1 SGHRS and CDR2 YFSETQ. The length of the CDR3 is 14 residues. V was trimmed by 5 bases and J by 7 bases, leaving 16 bases between them.

This clonotype has at least ten counts. J is TRBJ2-5 and V is TRBV7-9; 9 nucleotides align to TRBD1. With V trimmed by 2 bases and J by 4 bases, 2 bases remained unmatched. Germline lookup yields CDR1 SEHNR and CDR2 FQNEAQ (reference sequence). The CDR3 spans 14 residues. CDR3 sequence (DNA): TGTGCCAGCAGCTTAACAGGGGGCCTAGAGACCCAGTACTTC. It encodes CASSLTGGLETQYF.